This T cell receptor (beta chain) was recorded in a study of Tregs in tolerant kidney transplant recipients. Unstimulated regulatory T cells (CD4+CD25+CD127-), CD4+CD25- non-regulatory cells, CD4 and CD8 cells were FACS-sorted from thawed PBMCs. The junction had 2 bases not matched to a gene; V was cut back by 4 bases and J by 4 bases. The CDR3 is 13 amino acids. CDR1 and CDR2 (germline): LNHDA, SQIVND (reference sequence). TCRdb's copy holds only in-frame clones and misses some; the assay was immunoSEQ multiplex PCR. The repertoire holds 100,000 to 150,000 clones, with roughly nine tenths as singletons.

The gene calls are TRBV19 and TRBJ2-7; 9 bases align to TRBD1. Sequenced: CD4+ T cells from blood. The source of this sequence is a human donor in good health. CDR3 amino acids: CASSRGQGYEQYF. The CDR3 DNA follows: TGTGCCAGTAGTAGAGGACAGGGGTACGAGCAGTACTTC.